This T cell receptor (beta chain) was observed in a study of T cells after yellow fever vaccination. TCRdb ran MiXCR on the 5' RACE reads and lists one entry per CDR3 protein. Altogether 100,000 to 150,000 distinct CDR3 sequences are present, about 8.2% being singletons, with the ten largest covering almost 40%. CDR3 size: 12 residues. CDR1 is SEHNR and CDR2 is FQNEAQ in the germline V gene (reference sequence). The V end was cut by 3 bases, the J end by 7 bases, with 6 bases between. The chain uses TRBV7-9 and TRBJ1-4; D gene ambiguous. The sequence derives from a man aged 18 to 35 who received the YFV17D yellow fever vaccine. The specimen was CD8+ T cells sorted from PBMCs, collected on the day of the yellow fever booster vaccination. The CDR3 nucleotides read TGTGCCAGCAGCTTGATGAGTGAAAAACTGTTTTTT. Protein product: CASSLMSEKLFF.